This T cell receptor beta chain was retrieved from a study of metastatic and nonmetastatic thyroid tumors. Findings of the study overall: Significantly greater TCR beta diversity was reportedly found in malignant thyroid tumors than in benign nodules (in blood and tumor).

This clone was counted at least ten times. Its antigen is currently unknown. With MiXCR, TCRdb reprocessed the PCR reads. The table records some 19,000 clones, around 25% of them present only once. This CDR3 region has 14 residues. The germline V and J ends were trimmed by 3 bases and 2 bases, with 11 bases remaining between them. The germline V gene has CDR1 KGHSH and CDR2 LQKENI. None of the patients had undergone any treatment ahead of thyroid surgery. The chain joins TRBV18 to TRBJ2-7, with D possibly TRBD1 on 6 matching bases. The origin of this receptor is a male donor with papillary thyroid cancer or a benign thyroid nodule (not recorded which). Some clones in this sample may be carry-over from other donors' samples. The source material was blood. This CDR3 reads CASSPRQDPYEQYF. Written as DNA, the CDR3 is TGTGCCAGCTCACCCCGACAGGATCCCTACGAGCAGTACTTC.